One and the same sample provided the 29 T cell receptor beta chains below, sequenced in a study of T cells in Graves' hyperthyroidism and ophthalmopathy. Regions amplified from RNA transcripts were the TCR beta CDR3 regions. TCR CDR3 regions were first amplified by RT-PCR with HTBI primers. TCRdb recomputed calls from the multiplex PCR reads with MiXCR, one row per CDR3 protein. The repertoire holds around 350,000 distinct CDR3 sequences, approximately 18% seen once, with 30% to 35% in the top ten. Sequenced material: blood. The receptor set was obtained from a woman aged 25 to 45 with Graves' hyperthyroidism that later progressed to Graves' ophthalmopathy.

The chain employs TRBV29-1 and TRBJ1-2, with D perhaps TRBD1 (6 bases). V lost 0 bases to trimming and J lost 3 bases, with 8 bases between them. The germline gives CDR1 SQVTM, CDR2 ANQGSEA. There are 13 residues in the CDR3. The CDR3 DNA is TGCAGCGTTGAAGATCCAGGGGACTATGGCTACACCTTC. Protein sequence: CSVEDPGDYGYTF.

This clonotype occurred a few times. One end of the junction does not line up with germline, which may come from a read error. The gene calls are TRBV4-2 and TRBJ2-5; the match to TRBD2 covers 11 bases. The CDR3 contains 17 residues. From germline, CDR1 is LGHNA and CDR2 YNFKEQ. CDR3 nucleotide sequence: TGTGCCAGCAGCCAGGGGTTCACTAGCGGGGGCGAAGAGGCCCAGTACTTC. Its protein product is CASSQGFTSGGEEAQYF.

As to this clonotype: A much larger clone lies a single base off, so this may be a read error. The chain recombines TRBV2 with TRBJ2-1; the match to TRBD1 covers 9 bases. The CDR3 sequence is 16 residues long. CDR1 is SNHLY and CDR2 is FYNNEI in the germline V gene. The DNA of the CDR3 is TGTGCCAGCAGTCCCTTTACCGGGACAGGGTACAATGAGCAGCTCTTC. Its protein is CASSPFTGTGYNEQLF.

This clonotype was counted at least ten times. V usage is TRBV20-1 and J usage is TRBJ2-7; D uncertain. Trimming took 6 bases from V and 6 from J, leaving 15 bases between them. Germline values: CDR1 DFQATT, CDR2 SNEGSKA (reference sequence). The CDR3 sequence is 12 residues long. In nucleotides, the CDR3 is TGCAGTGCGGTCGAAACGGGCGCCGAGCAGTACTTC. It translates to CSAVETGAEQYF.

The chain combines TRBV24-1 with TRBJ2-3; TRBD2 might be the D (6 bases). Trimming stripped 0 bases from V and 1 base from J, with 13 bases between. This CDR3 region has 17 residues. The V gene's germline CDR1 is KGHDR and CDR2 SFDVKD. The CDR3: CATSDLGGTGRTDTQYF. The DNA for the CDR3 is TGTGCCACCAGTGATTTGGGGGGGACGGGGCGCACAGATACGCAGTATTTT.

This clonotype was counted at least ten times. This rearrangement joins TRBV20-1 to TRBJ2-3, with D uncertain. CDR1 is DFQATT, CDR2 SNEGSKA, per germline (reference sequence). The CDR3 is 13 amino acids. V lost 0 bases, J lost 2 bases, and 6 bases lay in between. This chain's CDR3 is CSARDPLTDTQYF. The CDR3 DNA is TGCAGTGCTAGAGATCCCCTCACAGATACGCAGTATTTT.

This clonotype was seen repeatedly, ten times or more. The chain is built from TRBV28 and TRBJ2-1; 10 nucleotides align to TRBD2. Trimming took 10 bases from V and 9 from J; bases not matched to a gene: 18. Germline assignment: CDR1 MDHEN and CDR2 SYDVKM. The CDR3 totals 16 residues. The CDR3 reads CATITLLAGVLGEQFF. CDR3 nucleotide sequence: TGTGCCACTATCACCCTCCTAGCGGGAGTTTTAGGTGAGCAGTTCTTC.

This clonotype was counted ten times or more. The genes are TRBV15 and TRBJ1-1; perhaps TRBD1 as D (5 bases). Germline V gene sequence: CDR1 LNHNV, CDR2 YYDKDF (reference sequence). The CDR3 consists of 15 residues. The V and J ends lost 0 bases and 2 bases respectively, with 10 bases between them. CDR3 loop: CATSREGQKNTEAFF. The DNA for the CDR3 is TGTGCCACCAGCAGAGAAGGACAAAAAAACACTGAAGCTTTCTTT.

The chain is built from TRBV4-1 and TRBJ2-7; D possibly corresponds to TRBD2 (5 bases). Trimming pared 1 base from V and 6 bases from J, leaving 10 bases between. This CDR3 spans 13 amino acids. Germline V gene data show CDR1 as MGHRA and CDR2 as YSYEKL. In DNA form, the CDR3 reads TGCGCCAGCAGCCAAGGTCCTGCGGGCGAGCAGTACTTC. Amino acids: CASSQGPAGEQYF.

The rearrangement links TRBV2 to TRBJ2-7; no clear D gene. The CDR3 covers 11 residues. Trimming stripped 8 bases from V and 2 bases from J, with 7 bases between. Germline assignment: CDR1 SNHLY and CDR2 FYNNEI. CDR3 amino acids: CASHVTYEQYF. CDR3 in DNA: TGTGCCAGCCACGTAACCTACGAGCAGTACTTC.

This clonotype was seen ten or more times. The chain has TRBV5-1 and TRBJ2-1, with D perhaps assigned TRBD1 or TRBD2 (5 bases each). Germline lookup yields CDR1 SGHRS and CDR2 YFSETQ. The CDR3 extends over 16 amino acids. V dropped 4 bases and J dropped 0 bases, with 14 bases sitting between them. The CDR3 DNA is TGCGCCAGCAGCCGAGGGCTCGACAGCTCCTACAATGAGCAGTTCTTC. Translation: CASSRGLDSSYNEQFF. Full variable domain (remainder filled in from reference TRBV5-1 and TRBJ2-1): KAGVTQTPRYLIKTRGQQVTLSCSPISGHRSVSWYQQTPGQGLQFLFEYFSETQRNKGNFPGRFSGRQFSNSRSEMNVSTLELGDSALYLCASSRGLDSSYNEQFFGPGTRLTVL.

This clonotype was recorded at least ten times. The J gene is TRBJ2-5, the V gene TRBV5-6; D gene ambiguous. V was shortened by 3 bases and J by 5 bases, with 8 bases between the two germline ends. From germline, CDR1 is SGHDT and CDR2 YYEEEE. The CDR3 totals 12 residues. This chain's CDR3 is CASSSVLETQYF. CDR3 in DNA: TGTGCCAGCAGCTCGGTATTGGAGACCCAGTACTTC.

As regards this clonotype: This clone may be a read error of a much larger clone one base away. The chain joins TRBV2 to TRBJ2-5, with D perhaps given as TRBD1 or TRBD2 (5 bases each). The CDR3 has 13 residues. Germline V gene lookup returns CDR1 SNHLY and CDR2 FYNNEI. The CDR3 DNA follows: TGTGCCAGCGAGGGACCTCACCAAGAGACCCAGCACTTC. Its protein is CASEGPHQETQHF.

The chain uses TRBV11-3 and TRBJ2-2, with 10 nucleotides matching TRBD1. Per the germline V gene, CDR1 is SGHNT and CDR2 is YENEEA. This CDR3 is 16 amino acids long. Unmatched junction bases numbered 9, after V lost 4 bases and J lost 7 bases. The CDR3 protein is CASSSRDRGLDGELFF. The CDR3 nucleotides are TGTGCCAGCAGCTCTCGGGACAGGGGATTGGACGGGGAGCTGTTTTTT.

This chain uses TRBV27 with TRBJ2-5, with D hard to call. This CDR3 comprises 13 residues. Germline V gene data show CDR1 as MNHEY and CDR2 as SMNVEV (reference sequence). The V end was cut by 6 bases, the J end by 1 base, with 9 bases between. CDR3 DNA: TGTGCCAGCAGCCCTCTAAGCCAAGAGACCCAGTACTTC. Its translation is CASSPLSQETQYF.

The table lists this clonotype with a few counts. V is TRBV20-1 and J is TRBJ2-4; D could derive from TRBD1 or TRBD2 (6 bases each). The CDR3 loop spans 12 amino acids. Germline V gene lookup returns CDR1 DFQATT and CDR2 SNEGSKA (reference sequence). The V end was cut by 0 bases, the J end by 11 bases, with 11 bases between. CDR3 bases: TGCAGTGCTAGAGAACGGGGGCCACTTCAGTACTTC. Residues: CSARERGPLQYF.

This clonotype was seen at least ten times. CDR3 loop: CASTMGARIAQFF. CDR3 in DNA: TGTGCCAGCACCATGGGAGCCAGGATAGCGCAGTTCTTC. The V gene is TRBV28, the J gene TRBJ2-1; possibly TRBD2 for D (5 bases). V shed 7 bases and J shed 12 bases, with 19 bases lying between them. The CDR3 sequence is 13 residues long. Germline CDR1 MDHEN, CDR2 SYDVKM.

This clonotype turned up a few times. The V call is TRBV2, the J call TRBJ2-2, with 10 bases lining up with TRBD1. Looked up from germline, CDR1 is SNHLY and CDR2 is FYNNEI. The CDR3 has 14 amino acids. After removal of 6 bases from V and 6 bases from J, the junction contained 4 bases not matched to a gene. The CDR3 reads CASRQTGGAGELFF. The CDR3 region has the DNA TGTGCCAGCAGGCAGACAGGGGGCGCCGGGGAGCTGTTTTTT.

This chain connects TRBV4-2 to TRBJ1-2; 7 nucleotides line up with TRBD1. Trimming at V came to 4 bases and at J to 2 bases, leaving 13 bases not matched to a gene. Germline loops: CDR1 LGHNA, CDR2 YNFKEQ. The CDR3 contains 17 residues. The CDR3 here is CASSRSHGDRDNYGYTF. The CDR3 nucleotides are TGTGCCAGCAGCCGCAGCCACGGGGACAGAGACAACTATGGCTACACCTTC.

This clonotype was recorded many times. The chain is built from TRBV19 and TRBJ2-7, with D uncertain. The CDR3 length is 14 residues. The germline V gene has CDR1 LNHDA and CDR2 SQIVND (reference sequence). With 3 bases removed from V and 0 bases from J, the gap between germline ends came to 9 bases. CDR3: CASSMVLYSYEQYF. The CDR3 region has the DNA TGTGCCAGTAGTATGGTTCTGTACTCCTACGAGCAGTACTTC.

This clonotype was seen only a few times. The V and J genes are TRBV19 and TRBJ1-1, with D uncertain. Germline CDR1 LNHDA, CDR2 SQIVND (reference sequence). The CDR3 loop spans 13 amino acids. Trimming removed 2 bases from V and 6 bases from J, with 10 bases in between. The DNA of the CDR3 is TGTGCCAGTAGTATATACGTATGGGCTGAAGCTTTCTTT. Translating it yields CASSIYVWAEAFF. The variable domain in full, completed from reference TRBV19 and TRBJ1-1, reads DGGITQSPKYLFRKEGQNVTLSCEQNLNHDAMYWYRQDPGQGLRLIYYSQIVNDFQKGDIAEGYSVSREKKESFPLTVTSAQKNPTAFYLCASSIYVWAEAFFGQGTRLTVV.

The genes are TRBV6-2 or TRBV6-3 and TRBJ2-2, with D maybe TRBD1 (6 bases). V dropped 2 bases and J dropped 1 base, with 11 bases sitting between them. This CDR3 has 16 residues. The germline CDR1 and CDR2 sequences are MNHEY and SVGEGT. The CDR3 loop is CASSYGGPMNTGELFF. Here the CDR3 DNA reads TGTGCCAGCAGTTACGGGGGCCCCATGAACACCGGGGAGCTGTTTTTT.

This clonotype was counted at least ten times. The rearrangement joins TRBV2 to TRBJ2-5; 8 positions agree with TRBD1. V gave up 7 bases and J gave up 2 bases; unmatched junction bases: 9. Germline CDR1 is SNHLY and CDR2 is FYNNEI. CDR3 length: 15 amino acids. This CDR3 is CASKLDRGVQETQYF. The DNA of the CDR3 is TGTGCCAGCAAGCTAGACAGGGGCGTTCAAGAGACCCAGTACTTC.

The V call is TRBV7-2, the J call TRBJ2-1; 7 nucleotides agree with TRBD1. CDR1 is SGHTA and CDR2 is FQGNSA in the germline V gene. The CDR3 is made up of 14 amino acids. J lost 4 bases, V lost 5 bases, and 5 bases had no gene match. CDR3 in DNA: TGTGCCAGCAGCACGGGACAGCTATACAATGAGCAGTTCTTC. Protein sequence: CASSTGQLYNEQFF.

This clonotype was counted only a few times. The chain has TRBV7-6 and TRBJ1-1; D is unresolved. The CDR3 runs 11 residues. V was pared by 4 bases and J by 5 bases, with 5 bases between. Germline V gene lookup returns CDR1 SGHVS and CDR2 FNYEAQ. The CDR3 sequence is CASSSGTEAFF. The CDR3 DNA is TGTGCCAGCAGCTCGGGTACTGAAGCTTTCTTT. Filled out from reference TRBV7-6 and TRBJ1-1, the complete variable domain reads GAGVSQSPRYKVTKRGQDVALRCDPISGHVSLYWYRQALGQGPEFLTYFNYEAQQDKSGLPNDRFSAERPEGSISTLTIQRTEQRDSAMYRCASSSGTEAFFGQGTRLTVV.

This clonotype has a count of ten or more. This rearrangement joins TRBV27 to TRBJ1-4; TRBD1 agrees at 7 bases. The V gene end was trimmed by 6 bases and the J gene end by 5 bases; junction bases not matched to a gene: 15. The CDR3 covers 17 residues. Germline CDR1 and CDR2: MNHEY and SMNVEV (reference sequence). The DNA of the CDR3 is TGTGCCAGCAGCATTAGACGTACCCGACAGGGAAATGAAAAACTGTTTTTT. Translation: CASSIRRTRQGNEKLFF. Combining the CDR3 with reference TRBV27 and TRBJ1-4 gives the whole variable domain EAQVTQNPRYLITVTGKKLTVTCSQNMNHEYMSWYRQDPGLGLRQIYYSMNVEVTDKGDVPEGYKVSRKEKRNFPLILESPSPNQTSLYFCASSIRRTRQGNEKLFFGSGTQLSVL.

The chain employs TRBV3-1 and TRBJ2-1, with D unresolved. The ends were cut back, 4 bases at V and 5 bases at J, with 12 bases in the middle. Germline assignment: CDR1 LGHDT and CDR2 YNNKEL (reference sequence). The CDR3 runs to 14 residues. The CDR3 spells CASSRGFVDNEQFF. The CDR3, as DNA: TGTGCCAGCAGCCGGGGATTCGTTGACAATGAGCAGTTCTTC.

This clonotype has a count of ten or more. The chain carries TRBV20-1 and TRBJ2-1; D possibly corresponds to TRBD1 (5 bases). Germline loops: CDR1 DFQATT, CDR2 SNEGSKA (reference sequence). This CDR3 is built from 19 residues. The V end was cut by 0 bases, the J end by 4 bases, with 25 bases between. The CDR3 coding sequence is TGCAGTGCTAGAGATCCCACGCAGGGCTGGATCTCGCGATACAATGAGCAGTTCTTC. Amino acids: CSARDPTQGWISRYNEQFF.

This chain uses TRBV20-1 with TRBJ2-1, with 8 nucleotides matching TRBD2. The CDR3 has 14 residues. V shed 4 bases, J shed 8 bases, and the junction held 10 bases outside the gene matches. Germline lookup yields CDR1 DFQATT and CDR2 SNEGSKA (reference sequence). Here the CDR3 reads CSAKTSAYWDEQFF. The CDR3 region has the DNA TGCAGTGCTAAGACTAGCGCATACTGGGATGAGCAGTTCTTC.